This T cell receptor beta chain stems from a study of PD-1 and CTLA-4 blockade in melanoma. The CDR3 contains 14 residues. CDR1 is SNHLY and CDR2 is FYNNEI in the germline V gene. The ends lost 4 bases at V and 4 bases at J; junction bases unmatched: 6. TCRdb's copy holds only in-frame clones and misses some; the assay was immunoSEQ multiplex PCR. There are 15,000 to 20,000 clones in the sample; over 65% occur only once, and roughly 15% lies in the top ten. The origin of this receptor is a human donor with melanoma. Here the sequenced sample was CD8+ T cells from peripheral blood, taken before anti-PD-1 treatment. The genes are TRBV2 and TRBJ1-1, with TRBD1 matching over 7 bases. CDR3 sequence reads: CASSGTGEVTEAFF. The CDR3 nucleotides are TGTGCCAGCAGTGGGACAGGCGAGGTCACTGAAGCTTTCTTT.